This T cell receptor (beta chain) was identified in a study of cytomegalovirus exposure and HLA in healthy donors. The overall study: Of all 400 or so donors who were genotyped, about 80% belonged to the Caucasian-associated ancestry cluster.

On this clone: The antigen is undetermined.

The CDR3 spans 16 residues. Trimming at V came to 3 bases and at J to 3 bases, leaving 8 bases not matched to a gene. Germline loops: CDR1 LNHNV, CDR2 YYDKDF (reference sequence). The PCR contained 60 Vbeta and 13 Jbeta primers. TCRdb's table, derived via immunoSEQ multiplex PCR, lists solely in-frame clones and lacks some. The profile shows roughly 200,000 clones, about four fifths of them singletons. Study-wide results and caveats: The majority of CMV-associated TCR beta chains were reported as apparently HLA-restricted in a later analysis. It was approximately 170 TCR beta chains that were listed as cytomegalovirus-associated.

Sequenced: PBMCs. This clonotype was sampled from a man aged 40-55 years in good health and CMV-seropositive. The rearrangement joins TRBV15 to TRBJ2-3; 8 bases match TRBD1. The CDR3 DNA sequence: TGTGCCACCAGCAGCCGACAGGGGTCGGTAACAGATACGCAGTATTTT. It encodes CATSSRQGSVTDTQYF.